These T cell receptor beta chains were read from a single sample in a study of blood T cell repertoires in COVID-19. Clones were sequenced by immunoSEQ multiplex PCR, and TCRdb holds only the in-frame ones, with some missing. There are approximately 380,000 clones in the sample; 91% occur only once, and about 0.83% lies in the top ten. The sequenced sample was PBMCs or T cells enriched from blood (not recorded which). All receptors come from a woman aged 40 to 50 who had been exposed to COVID-19. Both conserved end residues are part of each CDR3. The D gene is left open where the match is weak. Expanded clones are given a class, and other clones once, few, many or no size at all.

d_gene | j_gene | v_gene | abundance | CDR3aa | CDR3nt
NA | TRBJ1-4 | TRBV5-1 | once | CASSLAQGGEKLFF | TGCGCCAGCAGCTTGGCGCAGGGTGGAGAAAAACTGTTTTTT
TRBD1 | TRBJ1-1 | TRBV12-5 | NA | CASGSGQLVETEAFF | TGTGCTAGTGGCTCGGGACAGCTTGTGGAGACTGAAGCTTTCTTT
NA | TRBJ1-1 | TRBV7-6 | NA | CASSLARALNTEAFF | TGTGCCAGCAGCTTAGCGAGGGCCCTGAACACTGAAGCTTTCTTT
NA | TRBJ1-2 | TRBV12-3/TRBV12-4 | NA | CATLPEGSGYTF | TGTGCCACACTCCCAGAGGGCTCTGGCTACACCTTC
NA | TRBJ1-2 | TRBV5-5 | NA | CASSLELYGYTF | TGTGCCAGCAGCTTGGAACTTTATGGCTACACCTTC
TRBD2 | TRBJ2-7 | TRBV24-1 | NA | CATSDGLAASRQYF | TGTGCCACCAGTGATGGACTAGCGGCTTCTAGGCAGTACTTC
TRBD1 | TRBJ1-4 | TRBV25-1 | NA | CASSPLEKTGGYEKLFF | TGTGCCAGCAGTCCCCTGGAGAAGACAGGGGGCTATGAAAAACTGTTTTTT
TRBD2 | TRBJ2-5 | TRBV3-1/TRBV3-2 | once | CASSQDLRGEETQYF | TGTGCCAGCAGCCAAGATCTGCGGGGGGAAGAGACCCAGTACTTC
TRBD2 | TRBJ2-1 | TRBV5-5 | NA | CASSSGLGTYNEQFF | TGTGCCAGCAGCTCCGGACTAGGAACCTACAATGAGCAGTTCTTC
NA | TRBJ1-6 | TRBV12-3/TRBV12-4 | NA | CASSSGGGSPLHF | TGTGCCAGCAGCAGCGGGGGGGGCTCACCCCTCCACTTT
NA | TRBJ1-1 | TRBV19 | NA | CASSILSGPTGEAFF | TGTGCCAGTAGTATTTTAAGCGGTCCGACGGGTGAAGCTTTCTTT
NA | TRBJ1-6 | TRBV25-1 | NA | CASSEAQGGNSPLHF | TGTGCCAGCAGTGAGGCCCAGGGAGGAAATTCACCCCTCCACTTT
TRBD1 | TRBJ1-1 | TRBV5-1 | NA | CASRAGTGWGTEAFF | TGCGCCAGCCGAGCCGGGACAGGGTGGGGCACTGAAGCTTTCTTT
NA | TRBJ1-2 | TRBV14 | NA | CASSQGLQPYGYTF | TGTGCCAGCAGCCAGGGACTTCAACCCTATGGCTACACCTTC
NA | TRBJ2-3 | TRBV7-3 | NA | CASSERDTDTQYF | TGTGCCAGCTCGGAAAGGGACACCGATACGCAGTATTTT
TRBD1 | TRBJ2-1 | TRBV10-3 | NA | CAIGGTGSYNEQFF | TGTGCCATCGGTGGGACAGGCTCCTACAATGAGCAGTTCTTC
TRBD1 | TRBJ1-2 | TRBV18 | NA | CASSLKEGAGGYTF | TGTGCCAGCTCACTGAAGGAGGGGGCGGGCGGCTACACCTTC
TRBD1 | TRBJ2-5 | TRBV10-3 | NA | CAISVAGGPSTQETQYF | TGTGCCATCAGTGTTGCAGGGGGACCAAGTACGCAAGAGACCCAGTACTTC
NA | TRBJ1-4 | TRBV12-3/TRBV12-4 | once | CASRPGSSEKLFF | TGTGCCAGCAGACCAGGGTCGAGTGAAAAACTGTTTTTT
NA | TRBJ2-2 | TRBV9 | NA | CASSVGGSSVRTNTGELFF | TGTGCCAGCAGCGTAGGGGGCTCTTCAGTACGAACGAACACCGGGGAGCTGTTTTTT
TRBD1 | TRBJ2-2 | TRBV3-1/TRBV3-2 | few | CASSPLRGDSGLSNTGELFF | TGTGCCAGCAGCCCACTCCGTGGGGACAGTGGGTTATCGAACACCGGGGAGCTGTTTTTT
NA | TRBJ2-7 | TRBV10-2 | once | CASSPQTANYEQYF | TGCGCCAGCAGTCCCCAGACAGCTAACTACGAGCAGTACTTC